The entry below describes one T cell receptor beta chain. Antigen specificity is unknown. The protocol was immunoSEQ multiplex PCR, while the TCRdb copy is restricted to in-frame clones and leaves out a portion. The sample yields 77,000 or so clones, 90% to 95% seen once. The data derive from a study of OX40 agonist ivuxolimab in advanced cancers. In the study overall: Participants averaged approximately 65 years of age (range about 23 to 79) and were over 75% male. Study-wide results and caveats: Expanded clones were, on average, more numerous in CD8+ T cells than in CD4+. Clones of CD4+ and CD8+ blood T cells grew by week 6 at doses of 0.1 to 3.0 mg/kg.

Trimming stripped 5 bases from V and 3 bases from J, with 15 bases between. The V gene's germline CDR1 is SEHNR and CDR2 FQNEAQ (reference sequence). The CDR3 length is 15 residues. If patients had autoimmune disease history or systemic immunosuppression, they were excluded. The sequence was collected from an adult with an advanced solid tumor such as melanoma, head and neck, liver or kidney cancer. Sequenced material: CD4+ or CD8+ T cells sorted from blood, taken in a trial of the OX40 agonist ivuxolimab. This chain joins TRBV7-9 and TRBJ2-3; no clear D gene. Here the CDR3 reads CASSTRSTSTDTQYF. The DNA of the CDR3 is TGTGCCAGCAGCACCAGATCGACTTCTACAGATACGCAGTATTTT.